Below are 30 T cell receptor beta chains sequenced from a single sample in a study of blood T cell repertoires in COVID-19. The data were produced by immunoSEQ multiplex PCR, yet TCRdb's version contains in-frame clones alone and is incomplete. The data hold roughly 30,000 clones, with approximately 81% observed a single time. Sequenced input: peripheral blood. The receptors derive from a man aged 80 or over with active COVID-19.

The chain uses TRBV12-5 and TRBJ2-1; 9 nucleotides line up with TRBD1. Trimming cost V 1 base and J 5 bases; bases outside gene matches: 6. This CDR3 region has 16 residues. The germline gives CDR1 LGHNT, CDR2 FRNRAP. For the CDR3, the DNA is TGTGCTAGTGGTTTGGGACGACAGGGGGGACACAATGAGCAGTTCTTC. It encodes CASGLGRQGGHNEQFF.

V and J are TRBV4-2 and TRBJ2-1; 7 nucleotides align to TRBD2. J was trimmed by 13 bases and V by 0 bases; bases with no gene match: 6. Germline V gene data show CDR1 as LGHNA and CDR2 as YNFKEQ. The CDR3 has 13 amino acids. CDR3 bases: TGTGCCAGCAGCCAAGATGCCGGGACTATTCAGTTCTTC. This codes for CASSQDAGTIQFF.

The CDR3 here is CASSFPQAGYNEQFF. The CDR3 coding sequence is TGTGCCAGCAGCTTCCCCCAGGCTGGCTACAATGAGCAGTTCTTC. The chain has TRBV11-2 and TRBJ2-1; no clear D. From germline, CDR1 is SGHAT and CDR2 FQNNGV. This CDR3 region has 15 residues. V was clipped by 3 bases and J by 3 bases, with 12 bases between them.

The chain is built from TRBV4-1 and TRBJ1-1; D not certain. Trimming stripped 2 bases from V and 5 bases from J, with 12 bases between. The CDR3 totals 14 residues. Germline assignment: CDR1 MGHRA and CDR2 YSYEKL. CDR3 sequence (DNA): TGCGCCAGCAGCCAATTAATTGGAGGAACTGAAGCTTTCTTT. This translates into CASSQLIGGTEAFF.

The genes are TRBV3-1 (or the pseudogene TRBV3-2) and TRBJ2-3, with D possibly being TRBD1 (5 bases). The CDR3 totals 15 residues. V lost 4 bases and J 1 base, leaving 12 bases between the germline ends. Germline V CDR1 and CDR2: LGHDT, YNNKEL (reference sequence). The chain's CDR3 is CASSPQGVGTDTQYF. In DNA, the CDR3 is TGTGCCAGCAGCCCTCAAGGGGTGGGCACAGATACGCAGTATTTT.

J is TRBJ1-4 and V is TRBV7-9; D is perhaps TRBD1 (5 bases). Germline V gene lookup returns CDR1 SEHNR and CDR2 FQNEAQ (reference sequence). The CDR3 sequence is 13 residues long. The V end lost 3 bases, the J end lost 8 bases, and 10 bases lay between the germline ends. This chain's CDR3 is CASSLGGREKLFF. In nucleotides, the CDR3 is TGTGCCAGCAGCTTGGGGGGAAGGGAAAAACTGTTTTTT.

V gene TRBV7-2 combines with J gene TRBJ1-1; D is possibly TRBD1 (5 bases). V was cut by 2 bases and J by 1 base, with 5 bases left in between. This CDR3 is 13 amino acids long. Germline CDR1 is SGHTA and CDR2 is FQGNSA. CDR3 bases: TGTGCCAGCAGCTTACAGGGGAACACTGAAGCTTTCTTT. This encodes CASSLQGNTEAFF. Variable domain in full (rest from reference TRBV7-2 and TRBJ1-1): GAGVSQSPSNKVTEKGKDVELRCDPISGHTALYWYRQSLGQGLEFLIYFQGNSAPDKSGLPSDRFSAERTGGSVSTLTIQRTQQEDSAVYLCASSLQGNTEAFFGQGTRLTVV.

This clone was counted a single time. The chain recombines TRBV10-3 with TRBJ2-2, with 10 bases that match TRBD1. Germline V gives CDR1 ENHRY, CDR2 SYGVKD. CDR3 length: 15 amino acids. After removal of 6 bases from V and 7 bases from J, the junction contained 8 bases not matched to a gene. DNA of the CDR3: TGTGCCATCAGGGGGGACAGGGGAAGTGGCGGGGAGCTGTTTTTT. Its translation: CAIRGDRGSGGELFF.

The chain combines TRBV4-1 with TRBJ2-7; no clear D gene. The germline V gene encodes CDR1 MGHRA and CDR2 YSYEKL. This CDR3 spans 15 amino acids. Trimming left V 1 base short and J 0 bases short, with 10 bases between. The CDR3 sequence is CASSQVQLFSYEQYF. The CDR3 DNA follows: TGCGCCAGCAGCCAAGTTCAACTGTTCTCCTACGAGCAGTACTTC.

The chain is built from TRBV6-5 and TRBJ1-5; D is unresolved. Looked up from germline, CDR1 is MNHEY and CDR2 is SVGAGI. This CDR3 spans 14 amino acids. The V gene lost 7 bases and the J gene lost 2 bases, with 12 bases spanning the gap. CDR3 sequence reads: CASTGRARNQPQHF. The CDR3 DNA is TGTGCCAGCACCGGGAGGGCCCGCAATCAGCCCCAGCATTTT.

This clone has only one observation. The chain employs TRBV2 and TRBJ1-2; D unresolved. V lost 6 bases and J lost 4, with 12 bases in between. CDR3 length: 13 residues. The germline gives CDR1 SNHLY, CDR2 FYNNEI. The CDR3: CASRPQARYGYTF. DNA for the CDR3: TGTGCCAGCAGACCCCAGGCTCGCTATGGCTACACCTTC.

J is TRBJ2-3 and V is TRBV5-5; D unresolved. V lost 0 bases and J lost 8, with 7 bases in between. The CDR3 runs 12 residues. Germline values: CDR1 SGHKS, CDR2 YYEKEE (reference sequence). CDR3 DNA sequence: TGTGCCAGCAGCTTGGAGTCGGGTACGCAGTATTTT. Translating gives CASSLESGTQYF. The full variable domain, with the rest looked up from reference TRBV5-5 and TRBJ2-3, is DAGVTQSPTHLIKTRGQQVTLRCSPISGHKSVSWYQQVLGQGPQFIFQYYEKEERGRGNFPDRFSARQFPNYSSELNVNALLLGDSALYLCASSLESGTQYFGPGTRLTVL.

The chain is built from TRBV18 and TRBJ2-3; D gene uncertain. V was trimmed by 1 base and J by 2 bases, leaving 7 bases between them. Germline V CDR1 and CDR2: KGHSH, LQKENI. This CDR3 has 14 residues. The CDR3 DNA reads TGTGCCAGCTCACCACTCGACACCACAGATACGCAGTATTTT. Its protein product is CASSPLDTTDTQYF.

The chain is built from TRBV7-2 and TRBJ2-5; D might be TRBD2 (7 bases). Germline V gives CDR1 SGHTA, CDR2 FQGNSA. The CDR3 contains 14 residues. V was trimmed by 5 bases and J by 1 base, leaving 11 bases between them. This CDR3 reads CASSMRGPQETQYF. The CDR3 DNA reads as TGTGCCAGCAGCATGCGGGGGCCCCAAGAGACCCAGTACTTC.

The chain links TRBV5-5 to TRBJ2-1; TRBD2 aligns across 9 bases. V dropped 4 bases and J dropped 2; count of bases not matched to a gene: 10. Germline CDR1 SGHKS, CDR2 YYEKEE (reference sequence). The CDR3 contains 17 residues. CDR3 amino acids: CASSPPGVAGAYNEQFF. The CDR3 DNA reads as TGTGCCAGCAGCCCTCCTGGGGTAGCGGGGGCCTACAATGAGCAGTTCTTC.

This chain uses TRBV30 with TRBJ1-6, with unresolved D. The CDR3 is 15 residues long. Between the trimmed V and J ends, which lost 2 bases and 0 bases, there was a span of 8 bases. Germline lookup yields CDR1 GTSNPN and CDR2 SVGIG (reference sequence). The CDR3 loop reads CAWSMGSSYNSPLHF. Here the CDR3 DNA reads TGTGCCTGGAGTATGGGGAGCTCCTATAATTCACCCCTCCACTTT.

This chain connects TRBV7-8 to TRBJ1-1; perhaps TRBD1 as D (6 bases). Trimming removed 1 base from V and 1 base from J, with 7 bases in between. Germline V gives CDR1 SGHVS, CDR2 FQNEAQ. This CDR3 comprises 14 residues. In DNA, the CDR3 is TGTGCCAGCAGCTTAGTACAGGGGAACACTGAAGCTTTCTTT. Its protein product is CASSLVQGNTEAFF.

V gene TRBV5-4 combines with J gene TRBJ1-2; 9 bases align to TRBD1. The CDR3 runs 15 residues. CDR1 is SGHNT, CDR2 YYREEE, per germline (reference sequence). V lost 4 bases and J lost 2; bases outside the gene matches: 6. In nucleotides, the CDR3 is TGTGCCAGCAGCGTAGGACAGGGGCTCAACTATGGCTACACCTTC. Protein: CASSVGQGLNYGYTF.

The rearrangement joins TRBV27 to TRBJ1-2, with a tentative D call TRBD1 (5 bases). Between the trimmed V and J ends, which lost 0 bases and 8 bases, there was a span of 13 bases. The CDR3 contains 14 residues. Germline CDR1 MNHEY, CDR2 SMNVEV (reference sequence). CDR3 protein: CASSLSRRVAGYTF. The DNA of the CDR3 is TGTGCCAGCAGTTTATCGCGCAGGGTGGCCGGCTACACCTTC.

The chain is built from TRBV20-1 and TRBJ2-3; 8 bases fit TRBD2. V was clipped by 6 bases and J by 4 bases; unmatched bases: 0. Germline V gene sequence: CDR1 DFQATT, CDR2 SNEGSKA (reference sequence). This CDR3 comprises 11 residues. This chain's CDR3 is CSAGGADTQYF. As DNA, the CDR3 is TGCAGTGCCGGGGGGGCAGATACGCAGTATTTT.

V gene TRBV4-1 combines with J gene TRBJ2-3; D gene unclear. The CDR3 loop spans 13 amino acids. V lost 1 base and J 3 bases, leaving 5 bases between the germline ends. Germline assignment: CDR1 MGHRA and CDR2 YSYEKL. The CDR3 reads CASSQVLTDTQYF. The CDR3 DNA sequence: TGCGCCAGCAGCCAAGTATTGACAGATACGCAGTATTTT.

The chain links TRBV7-8 to TRBJ2-7; D possibly corresponds to TRBD1 (6 bases). V was trimmed by 5 bases and J by 2 bases, leaving 13 bases between them. The CDR3 extends over 14 amino acids. Germline CDR1 and CDR2: SGHVS and FQNEAQ. The CDR3: CASSKQGLAYEQYF. The CDR3 bases are TGTGCCAGCAGCAAACAGGGATTGGCCTACGAGCAGTACTTC.

J is TRBJ1-2 and V is TRBV28; possibly TRBD1 for D (5 bases). Trimming took off 6 bases at V and 12 bases at J, with 20 bases between the two ends. Per the germline V gene, CDR1 is MDHEN and CDR2 is SYDVKM. There are 13 residues in the CDR3. The CDR3 region is CASSYLPREGHTF. In DNA, the CDR3 is TGTGCCAGCAGCTACCTCCCCAGGGAAGGTCACACCTTC.

The chain couples TRBV1 to TRBJ2-3; the table gives TRBD2 as D, unverified against the DNA. TRBV1 is annotated as a pseudogene. This CDR3 has 19 residues. Here the CDR3 DNA reads TGCACCAGCAGCCAAGAAATGGGGGAGACGCGGGGGAGGGCAGATACGCAGTATTTT. This codes for CTSSQEMGETRGRADTQYF.

The rearrangement links TRBV6-5 to TRBJ2-7; 8 positions match TRBD1. The germline V gene has CDR1 MNHEY and CDR2 SVGAGI. The V gene end was trimmed by 5 bases and the J gene end by 5 bases; junction bases not matched to a gene: 11. The CDR3 extends over 15 amino acids. Here the CDR3 reads CASSTRGQGWNEQYF. As DNA, the CDR3 is TGTGCCAGCAGTACCAGGGGGCAGGGGTGGAACGAGCAGTACTTC.

This clone showed up just a few times. The V and J genes are TRBV16 and TRBJ2-1; 7 nucleotides align to TRBD2. V lost 5 bases to trimming and J lost 3 bases; unmatched junction nucleotides: 4. CDR1 KGHSY and CDR2 FQNENV come from the germline V gene. The CDR3 is 14 amino acids. CDR3 residues: CASSEQRGYNEQFF. DNA of the CDR3: TGTGCCAGCAGCGAGCAGCGGGGCTACAATGAGCAGTTCTTC.

This rearrangement joins TRBV4-1 to TRBJ1-5; D is ambiguous. Trimming stripped 0 bases from V and 3 bases from J, with 15 bases between. The CDR3 runs 17 residues. The germline V gene has CDR1 MGHRA and CDR2 YSYEKL. The CDR3 sequence is CASSQDRFNSLNQPQHF. CDR3 DNA sequence: TGCGCCAGCAGCCAAGATAGGTTTAACAGTCTCAATCAGCCCCAGCATTTT.

The chain employs TRBV29-1 and TRBJ2-7; D remains unclear. Per germline, CDR1 SQVTM and CDR2 ANQGSEA. CDR3 size: 12 residues. The ends were cut back, 3 bases at V and 5 bases at J, with 11 bases in the middle. The CDR3 nucleotides read TGCAGCGTTGATTCAGGAACTGACGAGCAGTACTTC. Its translation: CSVDSGTDEQYF.

This chain's CDR3 is CASSPPQGRADTQYF. CDR3 bases: TGTGCCAGCAGTCCCCCCCAGGGCCGGGCAGATACGCAGTATTTT. The J gene is TRBJ2-3, the V gene TRBV2, with a tentative D call TRBD1 (5 bases). V gave up 5 bases and J gave up 4 bases, with 16 bases separating them. Germline CDR1 SNHLY, CDR2 FYNNEI. This CDR3 comprises 15 residues.

The chain combines TRBV3-1 (or the pseudogene TRBV3-2) with TRBJ1-2; D gene ambiguous. V lost 4 bases and J 4 bases, leaving 16 bases between the germline ends. This CDR3 has 15 amino acids. Germline CDR1 reads LGHDT; CDR2 reads YNNKEL (reference sequence). This chain's CDR3 is CASSPRREPIYGYTF. As DNA, the CDR3 is TGTGCCAGCAGCCCACGGCGGGAGCCAATCTATGGCTACACCTTC.